This TCR beta chain is from a study of blood T cell repertoires in COVID-19. Study summary: Samples taken during acute and convalescent COVID-19 were collected in the United States, Italy and Spain. T cells, B-cell-depleted T cells, or PBMCs supplied cDNA or gDNA.

Per germline, CDR1 LNHNV and CDR2 YYDKDF (reference sequence). This CDR3 comprises 12 residues. Trimming at V came to 9 bases and at J to 2 bases, leaving 2 bases not matched to a gene. As originally analysed: How many nucleated cells were present was estimated from reference gene primer amplification. The assay was immunoSEQ multiplex PCR, and TCRdb's table has in-frame clones only and misses some. Clone size and the V and J calls come from that table; the DNA yielded D and trimming. The sample shows more than 90,000 clones, more than 75% of them seen only once. J is TRBJ2-3 and V is TRBV15; TRBD1 matches 7 bases. The clonotype was recovered from a woman aged 25 to 39 with acute or convalescent COVID-19. The specimen sequenced was peripheral blood. The CDR3 DNA is TGTGCCACAAAGGGGGCCACAGATACGCAGTATTTT. Translation gives CATKGATDTQYF.